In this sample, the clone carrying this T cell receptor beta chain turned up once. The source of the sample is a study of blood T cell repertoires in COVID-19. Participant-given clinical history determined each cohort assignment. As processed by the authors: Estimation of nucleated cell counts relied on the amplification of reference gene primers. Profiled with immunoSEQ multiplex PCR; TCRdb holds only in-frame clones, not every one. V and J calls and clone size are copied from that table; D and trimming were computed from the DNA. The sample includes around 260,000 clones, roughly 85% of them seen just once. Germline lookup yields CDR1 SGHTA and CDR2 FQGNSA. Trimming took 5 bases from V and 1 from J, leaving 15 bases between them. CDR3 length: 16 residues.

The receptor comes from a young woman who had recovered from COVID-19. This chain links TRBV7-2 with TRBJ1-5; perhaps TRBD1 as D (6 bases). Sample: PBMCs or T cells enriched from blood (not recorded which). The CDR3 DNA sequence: TGTGCCAGCAGCATTACAGGGTTTGGCAGCAATCAGCCCCAGCATTTT. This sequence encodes CASSITGFGSNQPQHF.